These T cell receptor beta chains were read from a single sample in a study of T cells in Graves' hyperthyroidism and ophthalmopathy. TCRdb independently ran MiXCR on the multiplex PCR reads; one entry per CDR3 protein. This table holds 610,000 or so distinct CDR3 sequences, just over 45% found once. The sample was peripheral blood or thyroid tissue (not recorded which). The receptors originated from a woman aged 18 to 35 with Graves' hyperthyroidism. The CDR3 runs from the conserved cysteine through the conserved F or W. Each record gives: clone size, J gene, D gene, V gene, CDR3 DNA, CDR3 protein. A D gene is named only where the DNA matches it firmly. Rows give clone size only sometimes, using once, few, many, or a class for an expanded clone.

>-|TRBJ2-5|-|TRBV10-3
TGTGCCATCAGTGATTCAGGGACTTTCCAAGAGACCCAGTACTTC
CAISDSGTFQETQYF
>few|TRBJ1-1|-|TRBV4-2
TGTGCCAGCAGCCAAGCCCTTTCTGATTATAAAGCTTTCTTT
CASSQALSDYKAFF
>-|TRBJ1-2|-|TRBV29-1
TGCAGCGTCACCCCCACGTCTAACTATGGCTACACCTTC
CSVTPTSNYGYTF
>many|TRBJ2-7|-|TRBV2
TGTGCCAGCTCAGTCGAGACCTACGAGCAGTACTTC
CASSVETYEQYF
>once|TRBJ2-2|TRBD2|TRBV5-8
TGTGCCAGCAGCTTCCCTAGCGGGAGGGGGCAAACCGGGGAGCTGTTTTTT
CASSFPSGRGQTGELFF
>-|TRBJ2-7|TRBD2|TRBV9
TGTGCCAGCAGCGTAAGGGAGGGGTCATACACCGGGGAGCTGTACTTC
CASSVREGSYTGELYF
>many|TRBJ2-7|TRBD1|TRBV20-1
TGCAGTGCTAGAGTAGGGACAGGGGGGTACGAGCAGTACTTC
CSARVGTGGYEQYF
>-|TRBJ1-6|-|TRBV10-3
TGTGCCATCACCGAAGGGACGCAATATTCACCCCTCCACTTT
CAITEGTQYSPLHF
>-|TRBJ1-2|TRBD1|TRBV5-1
TGCGCCAGCAGCTTACAAGGGACAGGGGCTAACTATGGCTACACCTTC
CASSLQGTGANYGYTF
>-|TRBJ1-1|-|TRBV6-4
TGTGCCAGCAGTGACGGACAGAACACCGGGGACACTGAAGCTTTCTTT
CASSDGQNTGDTEAFF
>few|TRBJ2-3|TRBD2|TRBV11-2
TGTGCCAGCAGCTTCGGACTAGCGGTTGATACGCAGTATTTT
CASSFGLAVDTQYF
>many|TRBJ2-7|-|TRBV6-1
TGTGCCAGCAGTCCCCGGGGACTCAAGTACGAGCAGTACTTC
CASSPRGLKYEQYF
>-|TRBJ1-6|-|TRBV2
TGTGCCAGCAGTTTTGGGGCCTCTAATTCACCCCTCCACTTT
CASSFGASNSPLHF
>many|TRBJ1-5|-|TRBV5-1
TGCGCCAGCAGCTTGGGGGGGAGGAACAATCAGCCCCAGCATTTT
CASSLGGRNNQPQHF
>many|TRBJ1-4|TRBD1|TRBV12-3/TRBV12-4
TGTGCCAGCAGCCCAGGGGGTGAAAAACTGTTTTTT
CASSPGGEKLFF
>many|TRBJ2-2|-|TRBV7-9
TGTGCCAGCAGCCAACGACCCGGTAGTAGCACCGGGGAGCTGTTTTTT
CASSQRPGSSTGELFF
>many|TRBJ1-1|TRBD1|TRBV7-3
TGTGCCAGCAGCCCCTCGACAGGGGGCCAGGAAGCTTTCTTT
CASSPSTGGQEAFF
>-|TRBJ1-2|TRBD1|TRBV7-2
TGTGCCAGCAGCTTAAGGACAGGGAGTATCAACTATGGCTACACCTTC
CASSLRTGSINYGYTF
>few|TRBJ1-2|-|TRBV30
TGTGCCTGGAAGAGGCCTCAGTCGCCTTATGGCTACACCTTC
CAWKRPQSPYGYTF
>many|TRBJ1-6|-|TRBV30
TGTGCCTGGAGTGACCGCCGAGATTCACCCCTCCACTTT
CAWSDRRDSPLHF
>many|TRBJ1-5|-|TRBV29-1
TGCAGCGTAGATAGGGACTCAAATCAGCCCCAGCATTTT
CSVDRDSNQPQHF
>-|TRBJ2-2|-|TRBV2
TGTGCCGGGGGGGAGCTGTTTTTT
CAGGELFF
>many|TRBJ2-7|TRBD1|TRBV7-6
TGTGCCAGCAGCTTAGGGGGGACAGGGGGAACCTACGAGCAGTACTTC
CASSLGGTGGTYEQYF
>once|TRBJ2-5|TRBD2|TRBV11-2
TGTGCCAGCAGCTTAGGGACTAGCGGGAGTGTCTTAGAGACCCAGTACTTC
CASSLGTSGSVLETQYF
>few|TRBJ2-5|TRBD1|TRBV18
TGTGCCAGCTCACCGGGACAGGGGGAAGGGGAGACCCAGTACTTC
CASSPGQGEGETQYF
>-|TRBJ2-1|-|TRBV20-1
TGCAGTGCTAGCTTGATGGCGGAGTGGTCTGAGGATGAGCAGTTCTTC
CSASLMAEWSEDEQFF
>-|TRBJ2-5|TRBD1|TRBV7-3
TGTGCCAGCAGCGAAAAGACAGGGGATGGGGAGACCCAGTACTTC
CASSEKTGDGETQYF
>-|TRBJ2-5|-|TRBV29-1
TGCAGCGTTGACGGGGACGGTGCGACCCAGTACTTC
CSVDGDGATQYF
>-|TRBJ2-1|-|TRBV7-9
TGTGCCAGCAGCCGGTGGTTGAATGAGCAGTTCTTC
CASSRWLNEQFF
>few|TRBJ2-2|-|TRBV11-1
TGTGCCACCCCCTCGAGGACGAACACCGGGGAGCTGTTTTTT
CATPSRTNTGELFF
>-|TRBJ2-1|-|TRBV7-6
TGTGCCATCAAACCGGGACCCTACAATGAGCAGTTCTTC
CAIKPGPYNEQFF
>-|TRBJ1-2|-|TRBV2
TGTGCCAGCTTCAGGTTAAGTCTAGGGGGCTACACCTTC
CASFRLSLGGYTF
>-|TRBJ2-7|TRBD1|TRBV2
TGTGCCAGCAGGGACAGGGCCCTCTACGAGCAGTACTTC
CASRDRALYEQYF
>many|TRBJ2-7|TRBD2|TRBV9
TGTGCCAGCAGCGTAGGCCTAGCGGGACGCGAGCAGTACTTC
CASSVGLAGREQYF
>many|TRBJ2-7|-|TRBV29-1
TGCAGCGTTGAAACAGGATCCTACGAGCAGTACTTC
CSVETGSYEQYF
>many|TRBJ1-6|-|TRBV7-2
TGTGCCAGCAGCTTAGCCGTCACAGGGCCATCACCCCTCCACTTT
CASSLAVTGPSPLHF
>many|TRBJ2-7|-|TRBV24-1
TGTGCCACCAGTGATCCGTCCGCGTTGGGTGGCGAGCAGTACTTC
CATSDPSALGGEQYF
>-|TRBJ1-1|-|TRBV20-1
TGCAGTGCTAGAGACAGGGTGAGCACTGAAGCTTTCTTT
CSARDRVSTEAFF
>many|TRBJ2-7|-|TRBV10-3
TGTGCCATCAGTTGGGGCTACGAGCAGTACTTC
CAISWGYEQYF
>-|TRBJ1-4|-|TRBV7-8
-
CASSSAGANTGEVKNCFF
>many|TRBJ2-7|-|TRBV6-6
TGTGCCAGCAGTGGGGAGGCGTACGAGCAGTACTTC
CASSGEAYEQYF
>-|TRBJ1-4|TRBD1|TRBV4-1
TGCGCCAGCAGCCAGGAGAGACAGGGTGAAGAACTGTTTTTT
CASSQERQGEELFF
>-|TRBJ2-7|-|TRBV13
TGTGCCATCCCGGGGAGATCCTACGAGCAGTACTTC
CAIPGRSYEQYF
>many|TRBJ2-7|-|TRBV20-1
TGCAGTGCTAGAGATCTCGGAGACCCTACGGGGCAGTACTTC
CSARDLGDPTGQYF
>-|TRBJ1-2|-|TRBV7-9
TGTGCCAGCAGTCCTTCTTGGGGGGACTATGGCCATACCTTC
CASSPSWGDYGHTF
>many|TRBJ2-5|-|TRBV2
TGTGCCAGCAGCCAAGACAGATTGTCTCAAGAGACCCAGTACTTC
CASSQDRLSQETQYF
>many|TRBJ1-1|-|TRBV13
TGTGCCAGCACCCTGGGGGTAGGCACTGAAACTTTCTTT
CASTLGVGTETFF
>-|TRBJ1-5|-|TRBV15
TGTGCCACCAGCAGAGTTACAGGGCTGGAGGGTCAGCCCCAGCATTTT
CATSRVTGLEGQPQHF
>many|TRBJ2-1|TRBD2|TRBV6-5
TGTGCCAGCAGTTATCGTAGCGGGATTAGCAGGAATGAGCAGTTCTTC
CASSYRSGISRNEQFF
>-|TRBJ2-7|-|TRBV11-2
TGTGCCAGCAGCTCAATTAGGGGCAGGGTTCCCGAGCAGTACTTC
CASSSIRGRVPEQYF